The clone carrying this T cell receptor beta chain occurred many times. The antigen is undetermined. The data originate from a study of T cells after yellow fever vaccination. Looking at the study overall: SMART-Seq v4 Ultra Low Input served to prepare low-cell-number fractions. Study observations and caveats: Detected again after the booster were most primary-vaccination clones, at nearly 97% CD4 and 70% to 90% CD8.

The CDR3 extends over 15 amino acids. CDR1 SGHRS and CDR2 YFSETQ come from the germline V gene. Trimming took off 1 base at V and 1 base at J, with 11 bases between the two ends. TCRdb re-called the 5' RACE reads through MiXCR, storing one row per CDR3 protein. The table has around 310,000 distinct CDR3 sequences, 3% to 4.5% seen once; the top ten hold less than 25%. The material was PBMCs, obtained on the day of the yellow fever booster vaccination. The chain uses TRBV5-1 and TRBJ1-1, with a tentative D call TRBD1 (5 bases). This clonotype was sampled from a man between 18 and 35 years old who received the YFV17D yellow fever vaccine. The CDR3 DNA reads as TGCGCCAGCAGCTTGTTAAGGGGCCAGAACACTGAAGCTTTCTTT. Translating it yields CASSLLRGQNTEAFF.